This T cell receptor beta chain was recovered during a study of read filtering for tumor transcriptome and immune sequencing. Study-level background: DNase treatment preceded whole-transcriptome library preparation. IR-seq gave about 3.5 to 11 million TCR reads per sample; RNA-seq gave roughly 80 to 1,400.

This library used approximately 0.4 ug RNA and molecular barcoded adaptors spanning alpha/delta and beta/gamma chains. TCRdb ran MiXCR on the reads and lists one entry per CDR3 protein. The sample carries approximately 40,000 distinct CDR3 sequences, 14% recorded once. Findings and limits, study-wide: RNA-seq captured clonotypes less deeply and reliably than IR-seq.

There are many counts of this clonotype. Antigen: not known. Sampling of bone marrow took place during active disease in every patient. The specimen sequenced was a population of CD138-negative cells sorted from bone marrow. This TCR was sampled from a donor over 35 with multiple myeloma.

CDR3 residues: CASSYPGGTAYTEAFF. The CDR3 region has the DNA TGTGCCAGCAGTTACCCGGGGGGGACAGCTTACACTGAAGCTTTCTTT. The chain employs TRBV6-2 or TRBV6-3 and TRBJ1-1; 7 nucleotides line up with TRBD1. Germline V gene sequence: CDR1 MNHEY, CDR2 SVGEGT. The CDR3 length is 16 residues. The V and J ends lost 2 bases and 3 bases, in that order; junction bases with no gene match: 9.